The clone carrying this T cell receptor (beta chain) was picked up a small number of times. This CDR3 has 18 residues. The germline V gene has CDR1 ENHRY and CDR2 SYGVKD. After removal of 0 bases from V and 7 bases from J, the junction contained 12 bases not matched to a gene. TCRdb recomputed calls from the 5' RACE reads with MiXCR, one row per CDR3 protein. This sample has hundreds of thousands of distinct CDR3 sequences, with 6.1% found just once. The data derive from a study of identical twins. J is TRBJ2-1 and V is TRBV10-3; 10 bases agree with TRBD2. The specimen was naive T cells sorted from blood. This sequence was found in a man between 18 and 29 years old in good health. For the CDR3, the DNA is TGTGCCATCAGTGAGTCTGGTACGAGCGGGAGGGCCGGTAATGAGCAGTTCTTC. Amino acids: CAISESGTSGRAGNEQFF.